Below, 12 T cell receptor beta chains from the same sample are listed, as sequenced in a study of OX40 agonist ivuxolimab in advanced cancers. TCRdb's table, derived via immunoSEQ multiplex PCR, lists solely in-frame clones and lacks some. The sample consists of 35,000 to 45,000 clones, more than 80% of them appearing once. The sample was CD4+ or CD8+ T cells sorted from blood, taken in a trial of the OX40 agonist ivuxolimab. The receptors were sampled from an adult with an advanced solid tumor such as melanoma, head and neck, liver or kidney cancer.

This CDR3 reads CASSLAREVARFYEQYF. The CDR3 DNA reads TGTGCCAGCAGCTTGGCCAGGGAGGTAGCTCGGTTCTACGAGCAGTACTTC. The chain couples TRBV11-2 to TRBJ2-7; D is perhaps TRBD2 (6 bases). The CDR3 is 17 residues long. Germline assignment: CDR1 SGHAT and CDR2 FQNNGV. Deletions cut 3 bases from V and 3 bases from J, with 21 bases between. Full variable domain (remainder filled in from reference TRBV11-2 and TRBJ2-7): EAGVAQSPRYKIIEKRQSVAFWCNPISGHATLYWYQQILGQGPKLLIQFQNNGVVDDSQLPKDRFSAERLKGVDSTLKIQPAKLEDSAVYLCASSLAREVARFYEQYFGPGTRLTVT.

The gene calls are TRBV18 and TRBJ2-2, with TRBD2 matching 11 bases. Per germline, CDR1 KGHSH and CDR2 LQKENI. V gave up 2 bases and J gave up 1 base; unmatched junction bases: 9. The CDR3 covers 19 residues. Here the CDR3 reads CASSPAGLAGGRNTGELFF. DNA for the CDR3: TGTGCCAGCTCACCAGCGGGCCTAGCGGGAGGCAGGAACACCGGGGAGCTGTTTTTT.

This clone was picked up one time. The chain carries TRBV7-9 and TRBJ2-2; the D is unclear. With 5 bases removed from V and 5 bases from J, the gap between germline ends came to 9 bases. The CDR3 totals 13 residues. CDR1 is SEHNR, CDR2 FQNEAQ, per germline (reference sequence). CDR3 protein: CASSPVRTGELFF. DNA for the CDR3: TGTGCCAGCAGCCCCGTTCGAACCGGGGAGCTGTTTTTT.

This chain joins TRBV18 and TRBJ2-3; a possible D gene is TRBD2 (5 bases). Between the trimmed V and J ends, which lost 6 bases and 1 base, there was a span of 26 bases. The germline V gene has CDR1 KGHSH and CDR2 LQKENI. This CDR3 has 19 amino acids. CDR3 amino acids: CASSEEGSALSRGTDTQYF. DNA of the CDR3: TGTGCCAGCTCCGAAGAAGGTAGCGCGCTAAGTAGGGGCACAGATACGCAGTATTTT.

The rearrangement joins TRBV21-1 to TRBJ1-6. TRBV21-1 is an annotated pseudogene. CDR3 length: 16 amino acids. The CDR3 sequence is CASSTPGISYNSPLHF. CDR3 nucleotide sequence: TGTGCCAGCAGCACTCCGGGCATCAGCTATAATTCACCCCTCCACTTT.

The chain combines TRBV5-8 with TRBJ2-7; D is possibly TRBD1 (5 bases). V lost 1 base and J 5 bases, leaving 10 bases between the germline ends. The CDR3 extends over 13 amino acids. Per germline, CDR1 SGHTS and CDR2 YDEGEE. In DNA, the CDR3 is TGTGCCAGCAGCTTGCCCCTCAGGGACGAGCAGTACTTC. Amino acid sequence: CASSLPLRDEQYF.

This clone appeared once. This chain links TRBV9 with TRBJ2-7, with 7 bases lining up with TRBD2. V lost 0 bases and J lost 2; bases outside the gene matches: 5. The length of the CDR3 is 15 residues. CDR1 is SGDLS and CDR2 is YYNGEE in the germline V gene. This chain's CDR3 is CASSVAAGETYEQYF. The CDR3 bases are TGTGCCAGCAGCGTAGCGGCGGGGGAGACCTACGAGCAGTACTTC. Together with reference TRBV9 and TRBJ2-7, the CDR3 gives the full variable domain: DSGVTQTPKHLITATGQRVTLRCSPRSGDLSVYWYQQSLDQGLQFLIQYYNGEERAKGNILERFSAQQFPDLHSELNLSSLELGDSALYFCASSVAAGETYEQYFGPGTRLTVT.

CDR3 DNA: TGTGCCAGCAGCCAAGTTGGGTCAGGGACCAAAAACATTCAGTACTTC. It yields the protein CASSQVGSGTKNIQYF. This chain joins TRBV14 and TRBJ2-4, with a weak D call TRBD1 (5 bases). The V and J ends lost 1 base and 2 bases respectively, with 12 bases between them. The germline CDR1 and CDR2 sequences are SGHDN and FVKESK. The CDR3 extends over 16 amino acids. The full variable domain, completed using reference TRBV14 and TRBJ2-4, is EAGVTQFPSHSVIEKGQTVTLRCDPISGHDNLYWYRRVMGKEIKFLLHFVKESKQDESGMPNNRFLAERTGGTYSTLKVQPAELEDSGVYFCASSQVGSGTKNIQYFGAGTRLSVL.

This clone was seen a single time. The chain carries TRBV2 and TRBJ2-5, with TRBD1 identical over 9 bases. The germline V gene encodes CDR1 SNHLY and CDR2 FYNNEI. Trimming cost V 3 bases and J 2 bases; bases outside gene matches: 7. This CDR3 spans 16 amino acids. CDR3 nucleotide sequence: TGTGCCAGCAGTGACGGGGGACAGGGCCGACAAGAGACCCAGTACTTC. This sequence encodes CASSDGGQGRQETQYF.

The sample holds one count of this clone. The chain recombines TRBV27 with TRBJ1-4, with TRBD1 matching over 8 bases. Losses at the gene ends were 4 bases for V and 10 bases for J; bases not matched to a gene: 14. The CDR3 covers 16 residues. The germline CDR1 and CDR2 sequences are MNHEY and SMNVEV (reference sequence). The CDR3 sequence is CASSSLWTGRGGKLFF. CDR3 nucleotides: TGTGCCAGCAGTTCACTCTGGACAGGGCGAGGGGGAAAACTGTTTTTT.

The V call is TRBV6-6, the J call TRBJ2-7, with D possibly being TRBD1 (5 bases). Trimming shortened V by 0 bases and J by 2 bases, and 14 bases separated the two germline ends. Germline lookup yields CDR1 MNHNY and CDR2 SVGAGI (reference sequence). CDR3 size: 16 residues. The CDR3 sequence is CASSYSRSGPAYEQYF. The DNA for the CDR3 is TGTGCCAGCAGTTACTCGAGGTCAGGGCCCGCCTACGAGCAGTACTTC.

The table lists this clone with a count of one. V gene TRBV27 combines with J gene TRBJ1-2, with D uncertain. The V and J ends lost 0 bases and 0 bases respectively, with 2 bases between them. Germline V gene sequence: CDR1 MNHEY, CDR2 SMNVEV (reference sequence). This CDR3 region has 13 residues. CDR3 sequence: CASSLSANYGYTF. In DNA form, the CDR3 reads TGTGCCAGCAGTTTATCCGCTAACTATGGCTACACCTTC.